The 25 T cell receptor beta chains below come from one sample, sequenced in a study of blood T cell repertoires in COVID-19. Profiling relied on immunoSEQ multiplex PCR, and the TCRdb table lists in-frame clones only, not all of them. The sample lists about 170,000 clones; roughly 90% were seen once. Sequencing was performed on peripheral blood. The receptors derive from a man aged 60 to 69 with acute or convalescent COVID-19.

The chain uses TRBV19 and TRBJ2-5, with 11 bases aligning to TRBD2. V trimming: 5 bases; J trimming: 4 bases; junction bases outside the gene matches: 6. The V gene's germline CDR1 is LNHDA and CDR2 SQIVND (reference sequence). The CDR3 spans 15 residues. The CDR3 region is CASSLAGGLGETQYF. CDR3 in DNA: TGTGCCAGTAGTTTAGCGGGGGGGCTTGGAGAGACCCAGTACTTC.

This chain connects TRBV3-1 (or the pseudogene TRBV3-2) to TRBJ1-1, with D unresolved. The CDR3 length is 12 residues. Germline V gives CDR1 LGHDT, CDR2 YNNKEL (reference sequence). The V end was cut by 1 base, the J end by 8 bases, with 8 bases between. As DNA, the CDR3 is TGTGCCAGCAGCCAAGTGATGGAGGAAGCTTTCTTT. Amino acid sequence: CASSQVMEEAFF.

V usage is TRBV7-9 and J usage is TRBJ1-2; D remains ambiguous. The germline gives CDR1 SEHNR, CDR2 FQNEAQ (reference sequence). V lost 5 bases and J lost 4, with 8 bases in between. CDR3 length: 12 amino acids. CDR3 amino acids: CASSGGIYGYTF. CDR3 nucleotides: TGTGCCAGCAGCGGCGGGATCTATGGCTACACCTTC.

J is TRBJ1-2 and V is TRBV24-1; a possible D gene is TRBD1 (6 bases). The CDR3 extends over 17 amino acids. Trimming removed 2 bases from V and 3 bases from J, with 18 bases in between. The germline gives CDR1 KGHDR, CDR2 SFDVKD. The DNA of the CDR3 is TGTGCCACCAGTGATTCGCTTGGGACACCTAGCTACTATGGCTACACCTTC. Amino acids: CATSDSLGTPSYYGYTF.

This rearrangement joins TRBV24-1 to TRBJ2-3; TRBD2 matches at 7 bases. Losses at the gene ends were 9 bases for V and 4 bases for J; bases not matched to a gene: 9. The CDR3 is 14 amino acids. Germline values: CDR1 KGHDR, CDR2 SFDVKD. CDR3 bases: TGTGCCACCCGACCCGCGGGAGCTTCAGATACGCAGTATTTT. This translates into CATRPAGASDTQYF.

The rearrangement links TRBV15 to TRBJ2-7, with D unresolved. Deletions cut 2 bases from V and 3 bases from J, with 11 bases between. The germline gives CDR1 LNHNV, CDR2 YYDKDF (reference sequence). The CDR3 has 14 amino acids. CDR3 bases: TGTGCCACCAGCAGAAGTAGAAAAAGCTACGAGCAGTACTTC. This codes for CATSRSRKSYEQYF.

The rearrangement links TRBV10-3 to TRBJ2-3; 10 positions agree with TRBD2. Germline V gives CDR1 ENHRY, CDR2 SYGVKD. The CDR3 has 15 amino acids. After removal of 7 bases from V and 4 bases from J, the junction contained 8 bases not matched to a gene. CDR3 DNA: TGTGCCATCATGGGGAGCGGGAGGGGTCCAGATACGCAGTATTTT. As protein: CAIMGSGRGPDTQYF.

V is TRBV6-5 and J is TRBJ1-1; TRBD1 matches at 10 bases. V was clipped by 6 bases and J by 5 bases; unmatched bases: 6. CDR1 MNHEY and CDR2 SVGAGI come from the germline V gene. The CDR3 runs 14 residues. DNA of the CDR3: TGTGCCAGCAGCGGGACAGGGGTTGGGACTGAAGCTTTCTTT. Its protein product is CASSGTGVGTEAFF.

The CDR3 DNA is TGTGCCAGCAGCTCCCGTGGGGGGGTCAGGGAGACCCAGTACTTC. Encoded protein: CASSSRGGVRETQYF. The V and J genes are TRBV4-2 and TRBJ2-5; 7 nucleotides align to TRBD2. V shed 5 bases, J shed 5 bases, and the junction held 11 bases outside the gene matches. CDR1 and CDR2 (germline): LGHNA, YNFKEQ. The CDR3 is 15 amino acids.

The gene calls are TRBV7-9 and TRBJ1-2; D is uncertain. Germline CDR1 SEHNR, CDR2 FQNEAQ (reference sequence). Trimming took off 5 bases at V and 2 bases at J, with 9 bases between the two ends. The CDR3 spans 13 residues. The CDR3 nucleotides read TGTGCCAGCAGCCCGGGAGTAAACTATGGCTACACCTTC. Translated, it gives CASSPGVNYGYTF.

This clone was counted once. This chain uses TRBV7-9 with TRBJ1-1, with a tentative D call TRBD1 (5 bases). V was shortened by 5 bases and J by 4 bases, with 14 bases between the two germline ends. The length of the CDR3 is 14 residues. Germline V lookup: CDR1 SEHNR, CDR2 FQNEAQ (reference sequence). The DNA for the CDR3 is TGTGCCAGCAGCGGGAAAGGGGTGGGCACTGAAGCTTTCTTT. It codes for CASSGKGVGTEAFF.

The rearrangement uses TRBV4-2 and TRBJ2-7; 13 bases are shared with TRBD2. The CDR3 extends over 18 amino acids. CDR1 and CDR2 (germline): LGHNA, YNFKEQ. J lost 7 bases, V lost 4 bases, and 16 bases had no gene match. The CDR3 bases are TGTGCCAGCAGCCGCCGCGTGTCGGGACTAGCGGGGCCTGGGGAGCAGTACTTC. Its translation: CASSRRVSGLAGPGEQYF.

This chain uses TRBV24-1 with TRBJ2-1, with a tentative D call TRBD2 (6 bases). This CDR3 region has 14 residues. V was shortened by 7 bases and J by 7 bases, with 16 bases between the two germline ends. Germline V CDR1 and CDR2: KGHDR, SFDVKD. This chain's CDR3 is CATRMGGRVNEQFF. As DNA, the CDR3 is TGTGCCACCAGGATGGGGGGTAGGGTAAATGAGCAGTTCTTC.

CDR3 protein: CATSDSGQAFNTEAFF. The CDR3 DNA follows: TGTGCCACCAGTGATTCGGGACAGGCCTTCAACACTGAAGCTTTCTTT. The V and J genes are TRBV24-1 and TRBJ1-1; 8 bases match TRBD1. J lost 2 bases, V lost 2 bases, and 6 bases had no gene match. The CDR3 has 16 amino acids. The V gene's germline CDR1 is KGHDR and CDR2 SFDVKD.

J is TRBJ1-6 and V is TRBV11-2; 7 bases line up with TRBD1. Germline V lookup: CDR1 SGHAT, CDR2 FQNNGV. The V and J ends lost 4 bases and 5 bases, in that order; junction bases with no gene match: 5. The CDR3 has 15 residues. The CDR3 sequence: CASSYDRADNSPLHF. DNA for the CDR3: TGTGCCAGCAGCTATGACAGGGCAGATAATTCACCCCTCCACTTT.

The CDR3 DNA reads TGTGCCAGCAGCGCCTGGGACAGCGCGTCACCCCTCCACTTT. This translates into CASSAWDSASPLHF. This chain connects TRBV9 to TRBJ1-6; TRBD1 matches 7 bases. The CDR3 runs to 14 residues. Germline V gene sequence: CDR1 SGDLS, CDR2 YYNGEE. V gave up 3 bases and J gave up 10 bases; unmatched junction bases: 7.

In its sample, this clone was seen once. The genes are TRBV5-3 and TRBJ2-7; TRBD2 aligns across 7 bases. TRBV5-3 belongs to the ORF category, with a function that is uncertain. The CDR3 extends over 14 amino acids. The V and J ends lost 4 bases and 5 bases, in that order; junction bases with no gene match: 9. CDR3 sequence reads: CARSPGGETNEQYV. The CDR3 DNA reads TGTGCCAGAAGCCCGGGGGGAGAAACCAACGAGCAGTACGTC.

The chain has TRBV30 and TRBJ2-1; 9 bases line up with TRBD2. Germline trimming cut 5 bases from V and 5 bases from J; bases unmatched to any gene: 7. This CDR3 contains 14 residues. Germline CDR1 is GTSNPN and CDR2 is SVGIG (reference sequence). CDR3 coding DNA: TGTGCCTGGGATAGCGGGAGTTCCCACAATGAGCAGTTCTTC. This translates into CAWDSGSSHNEQFF.

This chain joins TRBV6-5 and TRBJ1-1; tentative D call: TRBD1 (5 bases). Germline V lookup: CDR1 MNHEY, CDR2 SVGAGI. CDR3 length: 14 amino acids. The ends were cut back, 4 bases at V and 1 base at J, with 10 bases in the middle. CDR3 DNA: TGTGCCAGCAGTTCCGGACAAACGAACACTGAAGCTTTCTTT. Its translation is CASSSGQTNTEAFF.

The rearrangement uses TRBV29-1 and TRBJ2-6, with D uncertain. The CDR3 has 12 residues. Germline CDR1 and CDR2: SQVTM and ANQGSEA. Between the trimmed V and J ends, which lost 5 bases and 4 bases, there was a span of 6 bases. The CDR3 DNA reads TGCAGCGTTTTAGTGGGGGCCAACGTCCTGACTTTC. It is translated as CSVLVGANVLTF.

This sequence joins TRBV6-1 and TRBJ2-7; D remains unclear. The length of the CDR3 is 12 residues. Trimming removed 3 bases at V and 7 bases at J, with 10 bases between. Germline CDR1 reads MNHNS; CDR2 reads SASEGT. CDR3 coding DNA: TGTGCCAGCAGTGAGCCGGGTCGGGAGCAGTACGTC. Translation gives CASSEPGREQYV.

The genes are TRBV24-1 and TRBJ1-1; TRBD1 is a possible D gene (5 bases). This CDR3 is 13 amino acids long. Trimming removed 5 bases from V and 0 bases from J, with 6 bases in between. The germline CDR1 and CDR2 sequences are KGHDR and SFDVKD. CDR3 DNA sequence: TGTGCCACCAGTGGGGACTTGAACACTGAAGCTTTCTTT. It yields the protein CATSGDLNTEAFF.

V usage is TRBV5-6 and J usage is TRBJ1-2; D may be TRBD1 (5 bases). Germline CDR1 SGHDT, CDR2 YYEEEE. The CDR3 covers 17 residues. V lost 1 base, J lost 3 bases, and 19 bases lay in between. DNA for the CDR3: TGTGCCAGCAGCTTGAATCAGGGATTCGAGCTCCACTATGGCTACACCTTC. Residues: CASSLNQGFELHYGYTF. The full variable domain, with the rest looked up from reference TRBV5-6 and TRBJ1-2, is DAGVTQSPTHLIKTRGQQVTLRCSPKSGHDTVSWYQQALGQGPQFIFQYYEEEERQRGNFPDRFSGHQFPNYSSELNVNALLLGDSALYLCASSLNQGFELHYGYTFGSGTRLTVV.

This chain uses TRBV5-4 with TRBJ1-2; TRBD1 aligns across 9 bases. CDR1 and CDR2 (germline): SGHNT, YYREEE (reference sequence). V was clipped by 4 bases and J by 2 bases; unmatched bases: 9. The CDR3 is 16 residues long. The CDR3 loop is CASSQGQGFPNYGYTF. In DNA, the CDR3 is TGTGCCAGCAGCCAGGGACAGGGTTTCCCCAACTATGGCTACACCTTC.

The chain combines TRBV10-3 with TRBJ1-3; 7 bases map to TRBD1. This CDR3 has 17 amino acids. CDR1 and CDR2 from the germline V gene are ENHRY and SYGVKD. V lost 2 bases and J lost 0; bases outside the gene matches: 7. The CDR3 nucleotides are TGTGCCATCAGTGAGAGAGGGGGCGCCGGCTCTGGAAACACCATATATTTT. Translating it yields CAISERGGAGSGNTIYF.